These T cell receptor beta chains were read from a single sample in a study of beta chain features in type 1 diabetes. Method: immunoSEQ multiplex PCR; TCRdb's copy keeps in-frame clones and lacks some. The top ten hold approximately 0.64% of the sample, which has around 200,000 clones, approximately 13% seen once. The sequenced sample was central memory CD4+ T cells from blood. All receptors derive from a woman aged 18-30 years in good health. Each CDR3 is given with its conserved first and last residue. Fields, in order: J gene, V gene, D gene, clone size, CDR3 protein, CDR3 DNA. D genes are given only for firm matches. Only some rows state a clone size, as once, few, many or a class for expanded clones.

>TRBJ2-6|TRBV19|.|.
CASSGSGRTGANVLTF
TGTGCCAGTAGTGGGAGCGGGCGAACTGGGGCCAACGTCCTGACTTTC
>TRBJ2-5|TRBV6-6|.|few
CASSYSGETQYF
TGTGCCAGCAGTTACTCCGGGGAGACCCAGTACTTC
>TRBJ2-1|TRBV4-1|.|few
CASSRSTQVNEQFF
TGCGCCAGCAGCCGCTCCACCCAGGTCAATGAGCAGTTCTTC
>TRBJ1-4|TRBV28|.|.
CASSLSGHTTNEKLFF
TGTGCCAGCAGTTTATCAGGGCACACAACTAATGAAAAACTGTTTTTT
>TRBJ1-4|TRBV25-1|.|.
CASSPPGGAGEKLFF
TGTGCCAGCAGTCCCCCGGGGGGGGCTGGGGAAAAACTGTTTTTT
>TRBJ2-3|TRBV5-8|.|.
CASSLFLGTQYF
TGTGCCAGCAGCCTGTTCCTCGGTACGCAGTATTTT
>TRBJ2-2|TRBV9|.|few
CASSVIVNTGELFF
TGTGCCAGCAGCGTAATAGTTAACACCGGGGAGCTGTTTTTT
>TRBJ2-5|TRBV7-9|TRBD1|many
CASSLSGQGRETQYF
TGTGCCAGCAGCTTATCGGGACAGGGGAGGGAGACCCAGTACTTC
>TRBJ1-1|TRBV30|.|.
CAWSGQANTEAFF
TGTGCCTGGAGTGGACAGGCTAACACTGAAGCTTTCTTT
>TRBJ2-1|TRBV5-4|TRBD1|few
CASKLQGARNEQFF
TGTGCCAGCAAGCTACAGGGGGCGAGGAATGAGCAGTTCTTC
>TRBJ1-2|TRBV7-2|.|few
CASSLASGQIYGYTF
TGTGCCAGCAGCTTAGCTTCAGGGCAGATATATGGCTACACCTTC
>TRBJ2-5|TRBV29-1|TRBD1|.
CSVDRGLEETQYF
TGCAGCGTTGACAGGGGGCTTGAGGAGACCCAGTACTTC
>TRBJ2-2|TRBV28|TRBD2|.
CASSRSGKAGELFF
TGTGCCAGCAGCCGTAGCGGGAAGGCCGGGGAGCTGTTTTTT
>TRBJ2-7|TRBV29-1|.|few
CSVEGFGISGAYEQYF
TGCAGCGTTGAAGGGTTTGGAATTAGCGGCGCCTACGAGCAGTACTTC
>TRBJ2-7|TRBV18|TRBD2|.
CASSREMSGRGPYEQYF
TGTGCCAGCTCCCGAGAGATGAGCGGGAGGGGCCCCTACGAGCAGTACTTC
>TRBJ1-4|TRBV6-1|TRBD1|.
CASTRAGQGNEKLFF
TGTGCCAGCACCCGGGCCGGACAGGGGAATGAAAAACTGTTTTTT
>TRBJ1-1|TRBV5-1|TRBD1|.
CASSLGPGQGTEAFF
TGCGCCAGCAGCTTGGGACCGGGACAGGGCACTGAAGCTTTCTTT
>TRBJ2-3|TRBV18|.|few
CASSPPSGTDTQYF
TGTGCCAGCTCACCACCCTCCGGCACAGATACGCAGTATTTT
>TRBJ2-7|TRBV2|TRBD1|few
CATRQGSSYEQYF
TGTGCCACCCGACAGGGGAGCTCCTACGAGCAGTACTTC
>TRBJ2-5|TRBV4-3|TRBD1|.
CASSQDVGQGETQYF
TGCGCCAGCAGCCAAGATGTTGGACAGGGGGAGACCCAGTACTTC
>TRBJ1-1|TRBV5-4|.|few
CASSKSLEGSRVEAFF
TGTGCCAGCAGCAAGAGCTTGGAAGGGTCGAGGGTCGAAGCTTTCTTT
>TRBJ2-5|TRBV9|.|.
CASSVAPGIQETQYF
TGTGCCAGCAGCGTAGCTCCGGGGATCCAAGAGACCCAGTACTTC
>TRBJ1-5|TRBV28|TRBD1|few
CASSLQTGRHNQPQHF
TGTGCCAGCAGTCTCCAGACAGGGAGGCACAATCAGCCCCAGCATTTT
>TRBJ2-6|TRBV5-1|.|.
CASSSERSSSGANVLTF
TGCGCCAGCAGCTCCGAACGAAGTAGCTCTGGGGCCAACGTCCTGACTTTC
>TRBJ1-3|TRBV6-6|.|few
CASDSVNSGNTIYF
TGTGCCAGCGACTCTGTAAACTCTGGAAACACCATATATTTT